The 27 T cell receptor beta chains given below trace back to one sample, sequenced in a study of blood T cell repertoires in COVID-19. The repertoire was sequenced with immunoSEQ multiplex PCR; TCRdb's copy has only in-frame clones and lacks some. Of some 200,000 clones listed, more than 75% are singletons. Specimen: PBMCs or T cells enriched from blood (not recorded which). Receptors originate from a woman between 40 and 50 years old with acute COVID-19.

V is TRBV15 and J is TRBJ2-1; D might be TRBD1 (7 bases). CDR3 length: 15 residues. V lost 0 bases and J lost 3, with 9 bases in between. Germline V gene sequence: CDR1 LNHNV, CDR2 YYDKDF (reference sequence). CDR3 nucleotide sequence: TGTGCCACCAGCAGAGATCAGGGGGGCTACAATGAGCAGTTCTTC. This sequence encodes CATSRDQGGYNEQFF.

This clone has more than one count but fewer than ten. This chain links TRBV5-1 with TRBJ2-7; 9 bases agree with TRBD2. Germline V gene lookup returns CDR1 SGHRS and CDR2 YFSETQ. The CDR3 runs to 16 residues. Trimming removed 6 bases from V and 2 bases from J; junction bases left unmatched: 12. Here the CDR3 DNA reads TGCGCCAGCACCTTTCTAGGCGAGCGGGGGGCCTACGAGCAGTACTTC. Its protein is CASTFLGERGAYEQYF.

The V and J genes are TRBV19 and TRBJ1-3; weak D call: TRBD1 (5 bases). The CDR3 totals 16 residues. CDR1 and CDR2 (germline): LNHDA, SQIVND (reference sequence). Between the trimmed V and J ends, which lost 5 bases and 2 bases, there was a span of 16 bases. CDR3 bases: TGTGCCAGTAGTCCCCCAGGGATCTCGCCTGGAAACACCATATATTTT. It yields the protein CASSPPGISPGNTIYF. The full variable domain, in which reference TRBV19 and TRBJ1-3 provide the parts outside the CDR3, is DGGITQSPKYLFRKEGQNVTLSCEQNLNHDAMYWYRQDPGQGLRLIYYSQIVNDFQKGDIAEGYSVSREKKESFPLTVTSAQKNPTAFYLCASSPPGISPGNTIYFGEGSWLTVV.

The V call is TRBV4-3, the J call TRBJ2-7, with TRBD1 matching 8 bases. The CDR3 totals 14 residues. Trimming at V came to 4 bases and at J to 2 bases, leaving 4 bases not matched to a gene. From germline, CDR1 is LGHNA and CDR2 YSLEER. The CDR3 spells CASSLDRGPYEQYF. Written as DNA, the CDR3 is TGCGCCAGCAGCCTTGACAGGGGACCCTACGAGCAGTACTTC.

The chain combines TRBV3-1 (or the pseudogene TRBV3-2) with TRBJ1-4, with D perhaps matching TRBD1 (5 bases). This CDR3 has 14 residues. V lost 1 base, J lost 5 bases, and 8 bases lay in between. The V gene's germline CDR1 is LGHDT and CDR2 YNNKEL (reference sequence). CDR3 in DNA: TGTGCCAGCAGCCAAGGGACATCGAATGAAAAACTGTTTTTT. Its translation: CASSQGTSNEKLFF.

In nucleotides, the CDR3 is TGCGCCAGCACCCGGGCGGCTAGCGGGGGAGGGTACCAAGAGACCCAGTACTTC. It yields the protein CASTRAASGGGYQETQYF. The gene calls are TRBV5-1 and TRBJ2-5, with 10 bases identical to TRBD2. There are 18 residues in the CDR3. In germline, CDR1 is SGHRS, CDR2 YFSETQ. The trim removed 6 bases at V and 0 bases at J, leaving 14 bases unmatched.

This chain connects TRBV5-1 to TRBJ1-6; D is uncertain. V was shortened by 0 bases and J by 7 bases, with 14 bases between the two germline ends. This CDR3 has 16 residues. The germline CDR1 and CDR2 sequences are SGHRS and YFSETQ. The CDR3 nucleotides read TGCGCCAGCAGCTTGGCCGTCGGTAAGACAAATTCACCCCTCCACTTT. It is translated as CASSLAVGKTNSPLHF.

The V and J genes are TRBV30 and TRBJ1-1; D remains ambiguous. Trimming pared 0 bases from V and 0 bases from J, leaving 20 bases between. Germline values: CDR1 GTSNPN, CDR2 SVGIG (reference sequence). The CDR3 totals 18 residues. The CDR3 spells CAWSVFRGRVPLNTEAFF. CDR3 sequence (DNA): TGTGCCTGGAGTGTATTCCGCGGGAGGGTTCCCTTGAACACTGAAGCTTTCTTT.

The J gene is TRBJ1-5, the V gene TRBV6-4; D is perhaps TRBD1 (6 bases). The germline CDR1 and CDR2 sequences are MRHNA and SNTAGT. The CDR3 is 20 amino acids. V lost 0 bases, J lost 1 base, and 22 bases lay in between. The CDR3: CASSDSRNREGATSNQPQHF. CDR3 DNA sequence: TGTGCCAGCAGTGACTCCCGGAACAGGGAGGGAGCAACGAGCAATCAGCCCCAGCATTTT.

This clone was counted only a few times. The J gene is TRBJ1-6, the V gene TRBV11-2, with TRBD1 as a possible D gene (5 bases). Germline V gives CDR1 SGHAT, CDR2 FQNNGV. The V gene lost 5 bases and the J gene lost 9 bases, with 17 bases spanning the gap. This CDR3 has 15 amino acids. The CDR3 region has the DNA TGTGCCAGCAGCCAAGGGGCCAGATTCGGTTCACCCCTCCACTTT. Encoded protein: CASSQGARFGSPLHF.

This clone has just one count. The rearrangement uses TRBV11-3 and TRBJ2-1, with D possibly being TRBD2 (5 bases). The CDR3 runs 14 residues. With 0 bases removed from V and 9 bases from J, the gap between germline ends came to 12 bases. Per germline, CDR1 SGHNT and CDR2 YENEEA. In DNA form, the CDR3 reads TGTGCCAGCAGCTTAGATCCCCTCCGGGGTGAGCAGTTCTTC. Its translation is CASSLDPLRGEQFF. The whole variable domain, filled in from reference TRBV11-3 and TRBJ2-1, reads EAGVVQSPRYKIIEKKQPVAFWCNPISGHNTLYWYLQNLGQGPELLIRYENEEAVDDSQLPKDRFSAERLKGVDSTLKIQPAELGDSAVYLCASSLDPLRGEQFFGPGTRLTVL.

Only a few counts were recorded for this clone. This chain joins TRBV6-1 and TRBJ2-3; D unresolved. CDR1 is MNHNS, CDR2 SASEGT, per germline. This CDR3 region has 12 residues. Trimming pared 3 bases from V and 8 bases from J, leaving 9 bases between. The DNA for the CDR3 is TGTGCCAGCAGTGACGTGGTCGGTACGCAGTATTTT. It is translated as CASSDVVGTQYF.

The CDR3 bases are TGTGCCAGTAGTATTTGGGGGGTAAGCAATCAGCCCCAGCATTTT. This codes for CASSIWGVSNQPQHF. The chain joins TRBV19 to TRBJ1-5; perhaps TRBD1 as D (5 bases). Germline lookup yields CDR1 LNHDA and CDR2 SQIVND (reference sequence). Trimming took 3 bases from V and 1 from J, leaving 10 bases between them. This CDR3 region has 15 residues.

The V and J genes are TRBV6-2 or TRBV6-3 and TRBJ2-5, with TRBD2 matching over 12 bases. The CDR3 runs to 15 residues. CDR1 and CDR2 (germline): MNHEY, SVGEGT. After removal of 5 bases from V and 5 bases from J, the junction contained 6 bases not matched to a gene. As DNA, the CDR3 is TGTGCCAGCAGTGAGACTAGCGGGAGTAGCGAGACCCAGTACTTC. It yields the protein CASSETSGSSETQYF.

This chain uses TRBV25-1 with TRBJ2-5; D possibly corresponds to TRBD2 (7 bases). The CDR3 extends over 15 amino acids. The V gene lost 0 bases and the J gene lost 1 base, with 9 bases spanning the gap. CDR1 and CDR2 from the germline V gene are MGHDK and SYGVNS. CDR3: CASSEYRGAQETQYF. DNA for the CDR3: TGTGCCAGCAGTGAATATCGGGGGGCCCAAGAGACCCAGTACTTC.

The chain links TRBV18 to TRBJ2-1, with unresolved D. Germline V lookup: CDR1 KGHSH, CDR2 LQKENI. The V and J ends lost 3 bases and 0 bases respectively, with 6 bases between them. The CDR3 totals 14 residues. This CDR3 is CASSPMSSYNEQFF. CDR3 nucleotide sequence: TGTGCCAGCTCACCTATGAGCTCCTACAATGAGCAGTTCTTC.

This clone has just a few counts. J is TRBJ1-2 and V is TRBV4-3; D may be TRBD1 (5 bases). V was pared by 0 bases and J by 4 bases, with 12 bases between. The length of the CDR3 is 15 residues. Germline V gives CDR1 LGHNA, CDR2 YSLEER. The CDR3 DNA reads as TGCGCCAGCAGCCAAGACGCCAGGGCCTCCTATGGCTACACCTTC. It yields the protein CASSQDARASYGYTF.

This clone was counted a few times. The chain couples TRBV19 to TRBJ2-7, with TRBD2 identical over 7 bases. This CDR3 comprises 15 residues. Germline V gene lookup returns CDR1 LNHDA and CDR2 SQIVND (reference sequence). The ends lost 6 bases at V and 5 bases at J; junction bases unmatched: 13. DNA for the CDR3: TGTGCCAGTAGCCGTCCAGTGGGGAGGGTCCACGAGCAGTACTTC. It translates to CASSRPVGRVHEQYF.

This rearrangement joins TRBV16 to TRBJ2-3, with TRBD1 identical over 7 bases. The germline V gene has CDR1 KGHSY and CDR2 FQNENV. This CDR3 region has 15 residues. V lost 8 bases to trimming and J lost 10 bases; unmatched junction nucleotides: 18. The chain's CDR3 is CASFTAGGTSQAQYF. CDR3 sequence (DNA): TGTGCCAGCTTCACTGCAGGGGGAACCAGCCAGGCGCAGTATTTT.

This chain joins TRBV28 and TRBJ1-1; perhaps TRBD1 as D (6 bases). Germline-derived CDR1 and CDR2 are MDHEN and SYDVKM. With 6 bases removed from V and 7 bases from J, the gap between germline ends came to 15 bases. The CDR3 has 13 amino acids. The CDR3: CASREGGRLEAFF. The CDR3 DNA sequence: TGTGCCAGCAGGGAAGGGGGACGGCTTGAAGCTTTCTTT.

This clone was found a few times. V is TRBV29-1 and J is TRBJ2-7; no firm D call. Germline V lookup: CDR1 SQVTM, CDR2 ANQGSEA. There are 12 residues in the CDR3. With 8 bases removed from V and 1 base from J, the gap between germline ends came to 12 bases. CDR3 in amino acids: CSTMTSSYEQYF. The CDR3 DNA is TGCAGCACCATGACAAGTTCCTACGAGCAGTACTTC.

V gene TRBV28 combines with J gene TRBJ2-7; D ambiguous. Germline V gene data show CDR1 as MDHEN and CDR2 as SYDVKM. This CDR3 is built from 13 residues. V was pared by 5 bases and J by 0 bases, with 8 bases between. Written as DNA, the CDR3 is TGTGCCAGCAGTCCCCTAGACTCCTACGAGCAGTACTTC. It encodes CASSPLDSYEQYF.

The V gene is TRBV6-2 or TRBV6-3, the J gene TRBJ1-2; 7 nucleotides match TRBD1. The CDR3 spans 17 residues. The germline V gene has CDR1 MNHEY and CDR2 SVGEGT. The V gene end was trimmed by 5 bases and the J gene end by 3 bases; junction bases not matched to a gene: 15. CDR3 amino acids: CASSTPEKGALYYGYTF. Written as DNA, the CDR3 is TGTGCCAGCAGTACGCCTGAAAAGGGGGCGCTCTACTATGGCTACACCTTC.

This sequence joins TRBV30 and TRBJ2-1; D is possibly TRBD1 (5 bases). The germline V gene encodes CDR1 GTSNPN and CDR2 SVGIG (reference sequence). The CDR3 consists of 12 residues. The V end lost 5 bases, the J end lost 15 bases, and 20 bases lay between the germline ends. CDR3 DNA: TGTGCCTGGGGGGTCGGTCGGCTAGACAGGTTCTTC. Protein sequence: CAWGVGRLDRFF.

The V gene is TRBV11-3, the J gene TRBJ2-1, with a tentative D call TRBD2 (5 bases). The V gene's germline CDR1 is SGHNT and CDR2 YENEEA. The CDR3 has 16 residues. V lost 3 bases, J lost 5 bases, and 17 bases lay in between. The CDR3 bases are TGTGCCAGCAGCTTTGCCGGACTCGAGTCGGACAATGAGCAGTTCTTC. Translating gives CASSFAGLESDNEQFF. The full variable domain, with the rest looked up from reference TRBV11-3 and TRBJ2-1, is EAGVVQSPRYKIIEKKQPVAFWCNPISGHNTLYWYLQNLGQGPELLIRYENEEAVDDSQLPKDRFSAERLKGVDSTLKIQPAELGDSAVYLCASSFAGLESDNEQFFGPGTRLTVL.

The count of this clone is one. The V call is TRBV7-2, the J call TRBJ2-1; no reliable D call. From germline, CDR1 is SGHTA and CDR2 FQGNSA. Trimming took off 1 base at V and 4 bases at J, with 11 bases between the two ends. The CDR3 consists of 15 residues. The CDR3 coding sequence is TGTGCCAGCAGCTTAGAGTGGGCCGCTTACAATGAGCAGTTCTTC. Its translation is CASSLEWAAYNEQFF. The full variable domain, with the rest looked up from reference TRBV7-2 and TRBJ2-1, is GAGVSQSPSNKVTEKGKDVELRCDPISGHTALYWYRQSLGQGLEFLIYFQGNSAPDKSGLPSDRFSAERTGGSVSTLTIQRTQQEDSAVYLCASSLEWAAYNEQFFGPGTRLTVL.

The chain carries TRBV14 and TRBJ2-1; 7 nucleotides line up with TRBD2. The CDR3 is made up of 13 amino acids. V was pared by 1 base and J by 10 bases, with 4 bases of the junction left unmatched. Germline V gene lookup returns CDR1 SGHDN and CDR2 FVKESK. CDR3 loop: CASSQVSLAEQFF. Written as DNA, the CDR3 is TGTGCCAGCAGCCAAGTTTCACTAGCGGAGCAGTTCTTC.